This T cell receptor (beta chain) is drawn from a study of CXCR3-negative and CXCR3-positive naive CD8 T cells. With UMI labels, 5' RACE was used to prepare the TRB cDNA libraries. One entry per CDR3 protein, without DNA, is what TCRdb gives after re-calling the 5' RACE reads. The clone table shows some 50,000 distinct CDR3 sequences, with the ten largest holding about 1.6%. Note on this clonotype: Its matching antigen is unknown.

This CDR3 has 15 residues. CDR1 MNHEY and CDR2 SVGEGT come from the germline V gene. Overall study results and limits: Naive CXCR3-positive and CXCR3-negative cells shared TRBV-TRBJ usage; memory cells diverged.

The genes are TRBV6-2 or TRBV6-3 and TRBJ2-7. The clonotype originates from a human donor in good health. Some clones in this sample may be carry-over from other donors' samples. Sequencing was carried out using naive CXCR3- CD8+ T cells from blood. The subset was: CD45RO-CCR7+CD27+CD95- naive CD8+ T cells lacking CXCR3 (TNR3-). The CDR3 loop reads CASSYSKLDTYEQYF.